These T cell receptor beta chains were read from a single sample in a study of cytomegalovirus exposure and HLA in healthy donors. Here immunoSEQ multiplex PCR was the method, and the copy in TCRdb shows in-frame clones only, minus some. This table has around 120,000 clones, over 75% appearing once. The sequenced material came from PBMCs. These TCRs come from a human donor in good health. The CDR3 runs from the conserved cysteine through the conserved F or W. The order of the fields is V gene, J gene, clone size, D gene, CDR3 DNA, CDR3 protein. The D gene is left open where the match is weak. Expanded clones are given a class, and other clones once, few, many or no size at all.

V gene: TRBV2; J gene: TRBJ2-3; clone size: few; D gene: TRBD1; CDR3 DNA: TGTGCCAGCGAACTTGCGACAGGGGGGCGTTCAGATACGCAGTATTTT; CDR3 protein: CASELATGGRSDTQYF
V gene: TRBV28; J gene: TRBJ2-2; clone size: few; D gene: TRBD1; CDR3 DNA: TGTGCCAGCAGTTTAGAGAGGGACAGGGGGTTCACCGGGGAGCTGTTTTTT; CDR3 protein: CASSLERDRGFTGELFF
V gene: TRBV27; J gene: TRBJ1-5; clone size: -; D gene: TRBD1; CDR3 DNA: TGTGCCAGCAGCCGGGACAGGGGGCATGGTCAGCCCCAGCATTTT; CDR3 protein: CASSRDRGHGQPQHF
V gene: TRBV6-5; J gene: TRBJ1-1; clone size: -; D gene: -; CDR3 DNA: TGTGCCAGCAGTTTACTTTCTTTTGGGGGCAGCGCTGAAGCTTTCTTT; CDR3 protein: CASSLLSFGGSAEAFF
V gene: TRBV29-1; J gene: TRBJ2-2; clone size: -; D gene: TRBD2; CDR3 DNA: TGCAGCGCTCAGAGCGGGAGGGTCAACACCGGGGAGCTGTTTTTT; CDR3 protein: CSAQSGRVNTGELFF
V gene: TRBV7-9; J gene: TRBJ2-2; clone size: -; D gene: TRBD2; CDR3 DNA: TGTGCCAGCAGCTTACGACTAGCGGGAACGAACACCGGGGAGCTGTTTTTT; CDR3 protein: CASSLRLAGTNTGELFF
V gene: TRBV18; J gene: TRBJ1-1; clone size: -; D gene: TRBD1; CDR3 DNA: TGTGCCAGCTCGCTGAACCCGGGACAGGGGCTTACTGAAGCTTTCTTT; CDR3 protein: CASSLNPGQGLTEAFF
V gene: TRBV9; J gene: TRBJ2-3; clone size: -; D gene: TRBD2; CDR3 DNA: TGTGCCAGCAGCTTTTCTAGCGGGGCAAACACAGATACGCAGTATTTT; CDR3 protein: CASSFSSGANTDTQYF
V gene: TRBV7-2; J gene: TRBJ2-5; clone size: -; D gene: TRBD2; CDR3 DNA: TGTGCCAGCAGCTTAGCGTCCGGGAGGGGTGAGACCCAGTACTTC; CDR3 protein: CASSLASGRGETQYF
V gene: TRBV28; J gene: TRBJ1-5; clone size: -; D gene: -; CDR3 DNA: TGTGGGACAAGACCGGTCAATCAGCCCCAGCATTTT; CDR3 protein: CGTRPVNQPQHF
V gene: TRBV6-1; J gene: TRBJ1-5; clone size: -; D gene: TRBD1; CDR3 DNA: TGTGCCAGCAGAGAAGGAGACAGGGGGCGATATCAGCCCCAGCATTTT; CDR3 protein: CASREGDRGRYQPQHF
V gene: TRBV19; J gene: TRBJ2-1; clone size: -; D gene: TRBD2; CDR3 DNA: TGTGCCAGTAGTCGACTAGCGGGAGGGCCCTACAATGAGCAGTTCTTC; CDR3 protein: CASSRLAGGPYNEQFF
V gene: TRBV19; J gene: TRBJ2-3; clone size: -; D gene: -; CDR3 DNA: TGTGCCAGTAGTGCGGGCCCCGGCACAGATACGCAGTATTTT; CDR3 protein: CASSAGPGTDTQYF
V gene: TRBV6-1; J gene: TRBJ2-1; clone size: -; D gene: -; CDR3 DNA: TGTGCCAGCTCGGGACAACCGTACAATGAGCAGTTCTTC; CDR3 protein: CASSGQPYNEQFF
V gene: TRBV4-1; J gene: TRBJ2-3; clone size: -; D gene: TRBD2; CDR3 DNA: TGCGCCAGCAGCCAAGTGGGAGGGAGCCGCACAGATACGCAGTATTTT; CDR3 protein: CASSQVGGSRTDTQYF
V gene: TRBV21-1; J gene: TRBJ1-6; clone size: -; D gene: -; CDR3 DNA: TGTGCCAGCAGCTCCGGGACAGGGGTGCTGTACTATAATTCACCCCTCCACTTT; CDR3 protein: CASSSGTGVLYYNSPLHF
V gene: TRBV4-1; J gene: TRBJ2-7; clone size: -; D gene: TRBD1; CDR3 DNA: TGCGCCAGCAGCCAAGATCGGACAGGGGGCTACTACGAGCAGTACTTC; CDR3 protein: CASSQDRTGGYYEQYF
V gene: TRBV5-1; J gene: TRBJ2-1; clone size: -; D gene: TRBD2; CDR3 DNA: TGCGCCAGCAGCTCTTCCGGGACTAGCGGGGCGCGAACTTTATCCTACAATGAGCAGTTCTTC; CDR3 protein: CASSSSGTSGARTLSYNEQFF
V gene: TRBV6-5; J gene: TRBJ2-3; clone size: once; D gene: TRBD2; CDR3 DNA: TGTGCCAGCAGTCCACTAGCGGCCCCCACAGATACGCAGTATTTT; CDR3 protein: CASSPLAAPTDTQYF
V gene: TRBV5-1; J gene: TRBJ1-2; clone size: -; D gene: -; CDR3 DNA: TGCGCCAGCAGCTTTTTGACAGACAACTATGGCTACACCTTC; CDR3 protein: CASSFLTDNYGYTF
V gene: TRBV6-5; J gene: TRBJ2-4; clone size: -; D gene: -; CDR3 DNA: TGTGCCAGCACCGGTCCGGGGAACATTCAGTACTTC; CDR3 protein: CASTGPGNIQYF
V gene: TRBV7-8; J gene: TRBJ1-5; clone size: few; D gene: -; CDR3 DNA: TGTGCCAGCAGCTTCAGGAAAAATCAGCCCCAGCATTTT; CDR3 protein: CASSFRKNQPQHF
V gene: TRBV11-3; J gene: TRBJ1-1; clone size: -; D gene: -; CDR3 DNA: TGTGCCAGCAGCTTAGGATGGCAGGGGCTACCTGAAGCTTTCTTT; CDR3 protein: CASSLGWQGLPEAFF
V gene: TRBV6-5; J gene: TRBJ2-7; clone size: -; D gene: TRBD2; CDR3 DNA: TGTGCCACCCGGACTAGCGGGAGGTACGAGCAGTACTTC; CDR3 protein: CATRTSGRYEQYF
V gene: TRBV27; J gene: TRBJ1-1; clone size: -; D gene: -; CDR3 DNA: TGTGCCAGCAGCCCCTCGACAGGGAACACTGAAGCTTTCTTT; CDR3 protein: CASSPSTGNTEAFF
V gene: TRBV9; J gene: TRBJ2-4; clone size: -; D gene: TRBD2; CDR3 DNA: TGTGCCAGCAGCGTAGTGGCGGGAGGCGGCAAAAACATTCAGTACTTC; CDR3 protein: CASSVVAGGGKNIQYF
V gene: TRBV7-7; J gene: TRBJ2-7; clone size: once; D gene: -; CDR3 DNA: TGTGCCAGCAGCTTTCGGCAGGGGCCTTCCTACGAGCAGTACTTC; CDR3 protein: CASSFRQGPSYEQYF
V gene: TRBV19; J gene: TRBJ1-2; clone size: -; D gene: -; CDR3 DNA: TGTGCCAGTAGTATAGGCGGGGGCGCGTATGGCTACACCTTC; CDR3 protein: CASSIGGGAYGYTF
V gene: TRBV28; J gene: TRBJ1-2; clone size: few; D gene: TRBD1; CDR3 DNA: TGTGCCAGCAGTTTACCGGGACAGTCTAACTATGGCTACACCTTC; CDR3 protein: CASSLPGQSNYGYTF
V gene: TRBV7-6; J gene: TRBJ1-4; clone size: -; D gene: TRBD1; CDR3 DNA: TGTGCCAGCAGCCCCGGGACAGGGGGTATCGAAAAACTGTTTTTT; CDR3 protein: CASSPGTGGIEKLFF
V gene: TRBV5-4; J gene: TRBJ2-5; clone size: -; D gene: TRBD2; CDR3 DNA: TGTGCCAGCAGCGAGTCTAGCGGGAGGGGGGAGACCCAGTACTTC; CDR3 protein: CASSESSGRGETQYF
V gene: TRBV28; J gene: TRBJ1-4; clone size: once; D gene: -; CDR3 DNA: TGTGCCAGTACGGGTCAGAGGGAAAAACTGTTTTTT; CDR3 protein: CASTGQREKLFF
V gene: TRBV27; J gene: TRBJ1-2; clone size: few; D gene: TRBD1; CDR3 DNA: TGTGCCAGCAGTTTATCGAAAGACAGGGCGTGGGGCTACACCTTC; CDR3 protein: CASSLSKDRAWGYTF
V gene: TRBV7-6; J gene: TRBJ2-1; clone size: -; D gene: TRBD2; CDR3 DNA: TGTGCCAGCAGCTTAGTTGGACCTGGGACTAGCGGGAGAGGCGAGCAGTTCTTC; CDR3 protein: CASSLVGPGTSGRGEQFF
V gene: TRBV7-8; J gene: TRBJ2-7; clone size: -; D gene: -; CDR3 DNA: TGTGCCAGCAGCACCTGGAGTGGCTACGAGCAGTACTTC; CDR3 protein: CASSTWSGYEQYF
V gene: TRBV27; J gene: TRBJ2-7; clone size: -; D gene: -; CDR3 DNA: TGTGCCAGCAGGGCCCAATACGCGGTACCCTACGAGCAGTACTTC; CDR3 protein: CASRAQYAVPYEQYF
V gene: TRBV6-5; J gene: TRBJ2-7; clone size: -; D gene: TRBD1; CDR3 DNA: TGTGCCAGCGGGGGGACAGGAACCTACGAGCAGTACTTC; CDR3 protein: CASGGTGTYEQYF
V gene: TRBV6-6; J gene: TRBJ2-7; clone size: few; D gene: TRBD1; CDR3 DNA: TGTGCCAGCAGCCCAGGGGGAGTGCACGAGCAGTACTTC; CDR3 protein: CASSPGGVHEQYF
V gene: TRBV18; J gene: TRBJ1-4; clone size: -; D gene: -; CDR3 DNA: TGTGCCAGCTCACCCCCGAGGAGTACAACTAATGAAAAACTGTTTTTT; CDR3 protein: CASSPPRSTTNEKLFF
V gene: TRBV5-5; J gene: TRBJ2-3; clone size: -; D gene: -; CDR3 DNA: TGTGCCAGCAGCTCGGAGACTAAGTGGGGAACGCAGTATTTT; CDR3 protein: CASSSETKWGTQYF
V gene: TRBV11-2; J gene: TRBJ1-1; clone size: once; D gene: TRBD1; CDR3 DNA: TGTGCCAGCAGCTTTGGACAGGGGAGAGGGATGAACACTGAAGCTTTCTTT; CDR3 protein: CASSFGQGRGMNTEAFF
V gene: TRBV9; J gene: TRBJ2-7; clone size: -; D gene: TRBD1; CDR3 DNA: TGTGCCAGCAGCTTACAGACAGGGCGCGAGCAGTACTTC; CDR3 protein: CASSLQTGREQYF
V gene: TRBV10-3; J gene: TRBJ2-5; clone size: -; D gene: TRBD1; CDR3 DNA: TGTGCCATCAGTGACAGGGGGCTGGGGGAGACCCAGTACTTC; CDR3 protein: CAISDRGLGETQYF
V gene: TRBV4-2; J gene: TRBJ2-7; clone size: -; D gene: TRBD2; CDR3 DNA: TGTGCCAGCAGCCTCGAGATAACTAGCGGGAAGACCTACGAGCAGTACTTC; CDR3 protein: CASSLEITSGKTYEQYF
V gene: TRBV2; J gene: TRBJ2-4; clone size: once; D gene: -; CDR3 DNA: TGTGCCAGCAACGGGCAGGGAGCCAAAAACATTCAGTACTTC; CDR3 protein: CASNGQGAKNIQYF
V gene: TRBV10-1; J gene: TRBJ2-4; clone size: -; D gene: -; CDR3 DNA: TGCGCCAGCAGTGACTCCCGGAGCCCTATCCTAGCCAAAAACATTCAGTACTTC; CDR3 protein: CASSDSRSPILAKNIQYF
V gene: TRBV7-6; J gene: TRBJ2-3; clone size: -; D gene: TRBD2; CDR3 DNA: TGTGCCAGCAGCTTAGGGGGGGGACTAGCGGGAGGGCCAGATACGCAGTATTTT; CDR3 protein: CASSLGGGLAGGPDTQYF
V gene: TRBV30; J gene: TRBJ2-7; clone size: -; D gene: -; CDR3 DNA: TGTGCCTGGACGGCGGGACCTCCCTACGAGCAGTACTTC; CDR3 protein: CAWTAGPPYEQYF
V gene: TRBV28; J gene: TRBJ2-5; clone size: -; D gene: TRBD1; CDR3 DNA: TGTGCCAGCAGAGTGACAGGGGGGGAGACCCAGTACTTC; CDR3 protein: CASRVTGGETQYF
V gene: TRBV2; J gene: TRBJ1-1; clone size: -; D gene: -; CDR3 DNA: TGTGCCAGCACCAACAGCATGAACACTGAAGCTTTCTTT; CDR3 protein: CASTNSMNTEAFF
V gene: TRBV9; J gene: TRBJ2-1; clone size: -; D gene: TRBD2; CDR3 DNA: TGTGCCAGCAGCACGACTAGCGGGAGGCCCCTCCTCAATGAGCAGTTCTTC; CDR3 protein: CASSTTSGRPLLNEQFF
V gene: TRBV5-6; J gene: TRBJ2-6; clone size: -; D gene: -; CDR3 DNA: TGTGCCAGCAGCTTCAGACAGTACACCTCTGGGGCCAACGGCCTGACTTTC; CDR3 protein: CASSFRQYTSGANGLTF